The 26 T cell receptor beta chains given below trace back to one sample, sequenced in a study of T cell responses to AZD1222 COVID-19 vaccine. Here immunoSEQ multiplex PCR was the method, and the copy in TCRdb shows in-frame clones only, minus some. The sample lists more than 85,000 clones, 80% to 95% occurring once. Material: peripheral blood, obtained 28 days after the second AZD1222 dose. These receptors were collected from an adult who received the AZD1222 COVID-19 vaccine.

The chain has TRBV7-9 and TRBJ1-6; no firm D call. This CDR3 spans 15 amino acids. Germline values: CDR1 SEHNR, CDR2 FQNEAQ (reference sequence). Trimming took 1 base from V and 7 from J, leaving 11 bases between them. The CDR3 is CASSLEEAANSPLHF. The CDR3 DNA reads as TGTGCCAGCAGCTTAGAGGAGGCAGCCAATTCACCCCTCCACTTT.

This chain uses TRBV12-3 or TRBV12-4 with TRBJ2-7, with D maybe TRBD1 (6 bases). The germline V and J ends were trimmed by 6 bases and 5 bases, with 14 bases remaining between them. The CDR3 consists of 13 residues. CDR3 protein: CASSLIRGNEQYF. CDR3 in DNA: TGTGCCAGCAGCCTGATAAGGGGGAACGAGCAGTACTTC.

V usage is TRBV3-1 (or the pseudogene TRBV3-2) and J usage is TRBJ1-6; no clear D. CDR1 and CDR2 from the germline V gene are LGHDT and YNNKEL (reference sequence). CDR3 length: 14 amino acids. V was pared by 4 bases and J by 6 bases, with 10 bases between. The CDR3 nucleotides are TGTGCCAGCAGCCCAATGGGGTTTAATTCACCCCTCCACTTT. As protein: CASSPMGFNSPLHF.

This chain joins TRBV28 and TRBJ1-5; D is unclear. V lost 7 bases and J 0 bases, leaving 10 bases between the germline ends. The germline V gene has CDR1 MDHEN and CDR2 SYDVKM. The CDR3 spans 14 residues. The CDR3 protein is CASKGGLSNQPQHF. In nucleotides, the CDR3 is TGTGCCAGCAAAGGAGGTCTTAGCAATCAGCCCCAGCATTTT. Full variable domain (outside the CDR3, taken from reference TRBV28 and TRBJ1-5): DVKVTQSSRYLVKRTGEKVFLECVQDMDHENMFWYRQDPGLGLRLIYFSYDVKMKEKGDIPEGYSVSREKKERFSLILESASTNQTSMYLCASKGGLSNQPQHFGDGTRLSIL.

This chain's CDR3 is CASSPGRGFDEQFF. In nucleotides, the CDR3 is TGTGCCAGCAGCCCAGGGAGGGGCTTCGATGAGCAGTTCTTC. This sequence joins TRBV7-6 and TRBJ2-1; 7 bases line up with TRBD2. The CDR3 has 14 residues. V was clipped by 5 bases and J by 8 bases; unmatched bases: 9. Germline assignment: CDR1 SGHVS and CDR2 FNYEAQ.

The rearrangement links TRBV5-1 to TRBJ2-2; perhaps TRBD2 as D (6 bases). The CDR3 consists of 15 residues. Germline CDR1 reads SGHRS; CDR2 reads YFSETQ. V dropped 0 bases and J dropped 4 bases, with 10 bases sitting between them. Here the CDR3 reads CASSLDGGITGELFF. The CDR3 nucleotides are TGCGCCAGCAGCTTGGATGGCGGGATCACCGGGGAGCTGTTTTTT.

The chain uses TRBV5-1 and TRBJ2-3; 15 positions match TRBD2. Germline CDR1 SGHRS, CDR2 YFSETQ. V lost 4 bases and J lost 4; bases outside the gene matches: 13. The CDR3 is made up of 19 amino acids. The chain's CDR3 is CASSGLGLAGGLRPDTQYF. In DNA, the CDR3 is TGCGCCAGCAGCGGCCTCGGACTAGCGGGGGGGCTCCGCCCAGATACGCAGTATTTT.

The V gene is TRBV2, the J gene TRBJ1-3; D call uncertain. Trimming cost V 0 bases and J 4 bases, with 7 bases left between them. CDR1 and CDR2 from the germline V gene are SNHLY and FYNNEI. The CDR3 contains 14 residues. The CDR3 DNA sequence: TGTGCCAGCAGTGAAGCGCTTTCCGGAAACACCATATATTTT. This codes for CASSEALSGNTIYF.

The V gene is TRBV12-3 or TRBV12-4, the J gene TRBJ1-3; no clear D. V was trimmed by 3 bases and J by 1 base, leaving 1 base between them. CDR3 length: 12 residues. CDR3 nucleotide sequence: TGTGCCAGCAGTTTGTCTGGAAACACCATATATTTT. As protein: CASSLSGNTIYF.

Remarks on this clone: One end of the junction varies from germline; a read error may be responsible. The CDR3 DNA sequence: TGTGCCAGCACTTACGGGAAAAACACTGAAGCTTTCTTT. Its translation: CASTYGKNTEAFF. The gene calls are TRBV6-5 and TRBJ1-1; D ambiguous. From germline, CDR1 is MNHEY and CDR2 SVGAGI. CDR3 size: 13 residues.

The V and J genes are TRBV7-8 and TRBJ1-5, with 10 bases matching TRBD1. There are 18 residues in the CDR3. Germline loops: CDR1 SGHVS, CDR2 FQNEAQ. With V trimmed by 5 bases and J by 0 bases, 10 bases remained unmatched. The CDR3 loop reads CASSPTGTGVYSNQPQHF. The CDR3 DNA follows: TGTGCCAGCAGCCCAACCGGGACAGGGGTTTATAGCAATCAGCCCCAGCATTTT.

J is TRBJ2-2 and V is TRBV4-1; D perhaps matches TRBD1 (5 bases). This CDR3 is built from 15 residues. The germline V gene encodes CDR1 MGHRA and CDR2 YSYEKL. Trimming took off 2 bases at V and 5 bases at J, with 12 bases between the two ends. CDR3 nucleotide sequence: TGCGCCAGCAGCCAACCGACAGTTTTTACCGGGGAGCTGTTTTTT. This encodes CASSQPTVFTGELFF.

This clone was picked up one time. This sequence joins TRBV5-6 and TRBJ2-7, with D possibly being TRBD2 (5 bases). Trimming removed 4 bases from V and 3 bases from J, with 8 bases in between. Looked up from germline, CDR1 is SGHDT and CDR2 is YYEEEE. The length of the CDR3 is 12 residues. This CDR3 is CASSRRGYEQYF. DNA for the CDR3: TGTGCCAGCAGCCGACGGGGCTACGAGCAGTACTTC.

This chain connects TRBV29-1 to TRBJ1-2; 12 bases map to TRBD1. Germline loops: CDR1 SQVTM, CDR2 ANQGSEA. This CDR3 region has 13 residues. V gave up 8 bases and J gave up 7 bases; unmatched junction bases: 8. CDR3 protein: CSTRGQGAPGYTF. DNA for the CDR3: TGCAGCACCCGGGGACAGGGGGCGCCTGGCTACACCTTC.

This chain links TRBV7-2 with TRBJ2-5, with 7 bases matching TRBD1. The germline V gene encodes CDR1 SGHTA and CDR2 FQGNSA. V shed 4 bases, J shed 4 bases, and the junction held 3 bases outside the gene matches. The CDR3 contains 13 residues. The CDR3 DNA reads as TGTGCCAGCAGCTCCAACAGGGGAGAGACCCAGTACTTC. Encoded protein: CASSSNRGETQYF.

The chain has TRBV7-2 and TRBJ2-3; no clear D. The CDR3 is made up of 16 amino acids. Germline CDR1 SGHTA, CDR2 FQGNSA. V was shortened by 0 bases and J by 7 bases, with 17 bases between the two germline ends. The CDR3 DNA reads as TGTGCCAGCAGCTTAGCTTCGGGTCGGCAGTCCAATACGCAGTATTTT. This sequence encodes CASSLASGRQSNTQYF. The full variable domain, in which reference TRBV7-2 and TRBJ2-3 provide the parts outside the CDR3, is GAGVSQSPSNKVTEKGKDVELRCDPISGHTALYWYRQSLGQGLEFLIYFQGNSAPDKSGLPSDRFSAERTGGSVSTLTIQRTQQEDSAVYLCASSLASGRQSNTQYFGPGTRLTVL.

CDR3 protein: CASSQNLDYGYTF. In DNA, the CDR3 is TGCGCCAGCAGCCAGAACCTGGATTATGGCTACACCTTC. V is TRBV4-3 and J is TRBJ1-2; D gene uncertain. V lost 3 bases to trimming and J lost 5 bases, with 10 bases between them. The CDR3 extends over 13 amino acids. Germline V gives CDR1 LGHNA, CDR2 YSLEER.

This clone was seen only once. V is TRBV9 and J is TRBJ1-2; TRBD1 agrees at 7 bases. Germline CDR1 and CDR2: SGDLS and YYNGEE. Germline trimming cut 4 bases from V and 2 bases from J; bases unmatched to any gene: 11. The CDR3 contains 16 residues. In nucleotides, the CDR3 is TGTGCCAGCAGCCGTCAAACAGGGGCAGCGAACTATGGCTACACCTTC. It is translated as CASSRQTGAANYGYTF.

The chain links TRBV7-9 to TRBJ2-5, with TRBD2 matching 10 bases. The CDR3 has 14 residues. The germline gives CDR1 SEHNR, CDR2 FQNEAQ (reference sequence). With V trimmed by 5 bases and J by 4 bases, 4 bases remained unmatched. CDR3 residues: CASSGTSEPETQYF. The CDR3 nucleotides are TGTGCCAGCAGCGGGACTAGCGAACCAGAGACCCAGTACTTC.

The chain carries TRBV4-3 and TRBJ1-1; the D gene is possibly TRBD1 (6 bases). The CDR3 contains 14 residues. Germline CDR1 and CDR2: LGHNA and YSLEER. V was trimmed by 1 base and J by 6 bases, leaving 12 bases between them. DNA for the CDR3: TGCGCCAGCAGCCAAGTTAGGCCAGGGGCTGAAGCTTTCTTT. Translated: CASSQVRPGAEAFF.

This clone was seen just once. V usage is TRBV5-4 and J usage is TRBJ1-4, with 8 nucleotides matching TRBD1. J gave up 13 bases and V 4 bases, and 15 bases lay outside the gene matches. CDR3 length: 15 amino acids. Germline V gene sequence: CDR1 SGHNT, CDR2 YYREEE (reference sequence). This CDR3 reads CASSTDRGPKVGLFF. The CDR3, as DNA: TGTGCCAGCAGCACCGACAGGGGCCCTAAGGTTGGACTGTTTTTT.

The J gene is TRBJ2-2, the V gene TRBV19; TRBD1 might be the D (6 bases). Germline lookup yields CDR1 LNHDA and CDR2 SQIVND (reference sequence). There are 17 residues in the CDR3. Trimming removed 7 bases at V and 0 bases at J, with 18 bases between. CDR3 nucleotide sequence: TGTGCCAGTAAGGGACACGCATCGCAGGCGAACACCGGGGAGCTGTTTTTT. This gives the protein CASKGHASQANTGELFF.

This clone was seen a handful of times. This chain joins TRBV18 and TRBJ1-2; no clear D gene. CDR1 is KGHSH and CDR2 is LQKENI in the germline V gene. The CDR3 is 15 amino acids. V lost 0 bases to trimming and J lost 2 bases, with 10 bases between them. The CDR3 DNA reads as TGTGCCAGCTCACCACCGTCCAGGCCAAACTATGGCTACACCTTC. Its translation is CASSPPSRPNYGYTF.

This clone was seen more than once but under ten times. The chain has TRBV15 and TRBJ2-7; D remains unclear. The CDR3 is made up of 15 amino acids. CDR1 and CDR2 (germline): LNHNV, YYDKDF (reference sequence). With 0 bases removed from V and 2 bases from J, the gap between germline ends came to 11 bases. CDR3 sequence (DNA): TGTGCCACCAGCAGAGATCCCGATCCTGCCTACGAGCAGTACTTC. Encoded protein: CATSRDPDPAYEQYF.

The gene calls are TRBV4-1 and TRBJ2-1; 13 nucleotides match TRBD2. Germline CDR1 is MGHRA and CDR2 is YSYEKL. After removal of 4 bases from V and 2 bases from J, the junction contained 5 bases not matched to a gene. The CDR3 sequence is 17 residues long. CDR3 residues: CASSRTSGGVTYNEQFF. CDR3 bases: TGCGCCAGCAGCCGCACTAGCGGGGGGGTGACCTACAATGAGCAGTTCTTC.

The J gene is TRBJ2-2, the V gene TRBV24-1, with D perhaps matching TRBD1 (6 bases). The CDR3 is 15 residues long. The germline gives CDR1 KGHDR, CDR2 SFDVKD. Trimming cost V 4 bases and J 3 bases, with 11 bases left between them. The CDR3, as DNA: TGTGCCACCAGTGACTCCGGACAGCACACCGGGGAGCTGTTTTTT. Its translation is CATSDSGQHTGELFF.